This TCR beta chain was captured by sequencing in a study of T cell responses to AZD1222 COVID-19 vaccine (dated by TCRdb to the early 2020s). Notes on the research overall: A total of 230 to 250 trial participants underwent TCR sequencing, of whom about 210 received two doses of AZD1222 and about 25 received two doses of the MenACWY control vaccine. Trial participants were enrolled by age into 18-55, 56-69 and 70-plus year subgroups, with about 150, 27 and 61 TCR-sequenced participants respectively.

General findings and caveats noted by the study authors: Most participants were white British and females outnumbered males, and the authors suggested that clonal diversity may have been underestimated. The 56-69-year group was small, and its depth increase did not reach significance, likely because of low power. Vaccine-associated CD4 TCRs spanned the whole spike protein, with dominant responses in regions 160-218 and 743-854. After two AZD1222 doses, both the breadth and the depth of spike-specific TCRs were significantly higher than at day 0 and than in MenACWY recipients. Because no day 14 peak-response samples were available, repertoires were characterized only after the peak T cell response. Only five or six AZD1222 recipients were SARS-CoV-2 seropositive at baseline, limiting conclusions about previously exposed vaccinees. Nearly half of unique spike-specific TCRs reportedly recognized epitopes outside regions mutated in the B.1.351 and B.1.1.7 variants.

Concerning this clone: Its antigen remains undetermined. Base-call qualities are not available, and no considerably larger clone is one nucleotide away.

The meaning of the sample's time point label: about 28 days (+/-7) after the second vaccine dose. AZD1222 recipients given second doses at about 4 weeks or at about 12 weeks were pooled, since spike-specific TCR depth and breadth were not found to differ between the two schedules. Vaccinee samples were obtained from the UK trials COV001 and COV002, which included a single-blind randomized controlled phase 2/3 trial of AZD1222 (ChAdOx1 nCoV-19) in healthy adults. For TCRbeta chain sequencing, PBMC samples were collected from trial participants at day 0 and at day 28 after the second dose. The CDR3 starts with the cysteine, ends with the phenylalanine, and has 14 residues. Just the 42-base CDR3 DNA is kept, in frame starting at base 1. V is pared back by 4 bases and J by 0 bases, with 6 bases lying between the germline termini. Sequences SGHDN (CDR1) and FVKESK (CDR2) are obtained from the germline V gene.

The CDR3 regions of human TCRbeta chains were analyzed by immunosequencing. The paper's processing steps were these. Repertoire TCRs were matched against a reference library of SARS-CoV-2-specific TCRs generated with the MIRA antigen-specificity platform. Breadth meant the fraction of unique TCRs that were SARS-CoV-2-associated, whereas depth meant the fraction of total T cells that were SARS-CoV-2-associated. Using the MIRA data, each spike-specific TCR was mapped to the spike region that the TCR reacts to and placed in a CD4 or CD8 class. Log10-transformed breadth and depth values were compared by one-way ANOVA with Sidak's multiple comparisons tests. Entries here come from immuneACCESS through TCRdb and include only in-frame sequences with V and J called. Some clones fail to appear in such tables; in the studies checked, an unresolved V gene covers under half of the shortfall, and the cause of the remainder is unknown. The DNA gave D and trimming, while V, J and clone size come from that table. The sample has over 150,000 clones on record, almost 90% of them singletons. The ten biggest clones cover around a tenth of the sample.

The clonotype was recovered from an adult who received the AZD1222 COVID-19 vaccine. The V and J genes are TRBV14 and TRBJ1-4, with no confident D gene call. The sample was peripheral blood, taken 28 days after the second AZD1222 dose. The CDR3 is CASSRETTNEKLFF. The nucleotide sequence is given as TGTGCCAGCAGCCGAGAGACAACTAATGAAAAACTGTTTTTT.